This record covers a single T cell receptor beta chain. No antigen is known for it. The record originates from a study of lymphopenia after photon versus proton radiotherapy. Findings and limits, study-wide: Larger post-nadir TCR diversity loss correlated inversely with survival in deceased patients. Relative stability marked proton patients; photon patients lost diversity and naive cells. Better survival with proton therapy was suggested as possible, not demonstrated.

TCRdb's copy holds only in-frame clones and misses some; the assay was immunoSEQ multiplex PCR. The sample lists more than 45,000 clones; roughly 84% were seen once. The CDR3 is made up of 15 amino acids. Unmatched junction bases numbered 8, after V lost 5 bases and J lost 6 bases. Germline CDR1 and CDR2: SGHAT and FQNNGV. The source of this sequence is a man between 60 and 75 years old with pancreatic cancer. This chain uses TRBV11-2 with TRBJ1-1, with 11 bases identical to TRBD1. Sample: peripheral blood, taken from a patient treated with proton-based radiotherapy. The CDR3 DNA reads as TGTGCCAGCAGCCCCGGACAGGGGGCGCGGGCTGAAGCTTTCTTT. The encoded protein is CASSPGQGARAEAFF. Based on the CDR3 plus reference TRBV11-2 and TRBJ1-1, the full variable domain is EAGVAQSPRYKIIEKRQSVAFWCNPISGHATLYWYQQILGQGPKLLIQFQNNGVVDDSQLPKDRFSAERLKGVDSTLKIQPAKLEDSAVYLCASSPGQGARAEAFFGQGTRLTVV.